A single sample gave rise to the 8 T cell receptor beta chains below, sequenced in a study of cytomegalovirus exposure and HLA in healthy donors. PCR was performed using 60 Vbeta and 13 Jbeta primers. Method: immunoSEQ multiplex PCR; TCRdb's copy keeps in-frame clones and lacks some. Of 150,000 to 200,000 clones in the sample, about four fifths were seen once. The sequencing sample was made of PBMCs. The source of these receptors is a man between 18 and 29 years old in good health and CMV-seronegative.

The V call is TRBV15, the J call TRBJ2-7, with 8 bases identical to TRBD2. The V gene's germline CDR1 is LNHNV and CDR2 YYDKDF (reference sequence). Trimming cost V 5 bases and J 3 bases; bases outside gene matches: 3. The CDR3 spans 13 residues. The CDR3 is CATSPTSGYEQYF. The CDR3 coding sequence is TGTGCCACCAGCCCTACTAGCGGCTACGAGCAGTACTTC. The whole variable domain, filled in from reference TRBV15 and TRBJ2-7, reads DAMVIQNPRYQVTQFGKPVTLSCSQTLNHNVMYWYQQKSSQAPKLLFHYYDKDFNNEADTPDNFQSRRPNTSFCFLDIRSPGLGDTAMYLCATSPTSGYEQYFGPGTRLTVT.

J is TRBJ1-5 and V is TRBV7-2; no reliable D call. V lost 1 base and J lost 5, with 12 bases in between. The CDR3 spans 15 residues. Germline values: CDR1 SGHTA, CDR2 FQGNSA. As DNA, the CDR3 is TGTGCCAGCAGCTTAGTCTCGGGGTATGATCAGCCCCAGCATTTT. Amino acid sequence: CASSLVSGYDQPQHF.

This sequence joins TRBV5-3 and TRBJ2-3, with a possible D match to TRBD1 (6 bases). TRBV5-3 is an open reading frame whose function is uncertain. V lost 9 bases and J lost 6, with 14 bases in between. CDR3 length: 12 amino acids. The CDR3 nucleotides are TGTGCCACCAACAGGGCCCAGGATACGCAGTATTTT. Translating gives CATNRAQDTQYF.

The chain is built from TRBV19 and TRBJ2-2, with TRBD2 as a possible D gene (5 bases). Trimming cost V 9 bases and J 2 bases, with 16 bases left between them. Germline V gene sequence: CDR1 LNHDA, CDR2 SQIVND (reference sequence). This CDR3 region has 15 residues. The CDR3, as DNA: TGTGCCAGCTCGGACCTAGCCCTTAACACCGGGGAGCTGTTTTTT. Translated: CASSDLALNTGELFF.

CDR3 in DNA: TGTGCCAGCCGCGCCACTTCTAGCTCTGCCGGGGAGCTGTTTTTT. Translated, it gives CASRATSSSAGELFF. The genes are TRBV27 and TRBJ2-2; a weak D match, TRBD2 (5 bases). The CDR3 is 15 residues long. Germline CDR1 is MNHEY and CDR2 is SMNVEV (reference sequence). The V and J ends lost 8 bases and 6 bases respectively, with 19 bases between them.

The J gene is TRBJ2-3, the V gene TRBV29-1, with TRBD2 as a possible D gene (6 bases). This CDR3 contains 13 residues. Trimming removed 3 bases at V and 7 bases at J, with 14 bases between. Germline lookup yields CDR1 SQVTM and CDR2 ANQGSEA. CDR3: CSVEEGRTNTQYF. The DNA of the CDR3 is TGCAGCGTTGAGGAGGGGAGGACTAATACGCAGTATTTT.

The chain has TRBV7-2 and TRBJ2-7; TRBD1 matches at 11 bases. In germline, CDR1 is SGHTA, CDR2 FQGNSA. The CDR3 spans 14 residues. With 3 bases clipped from V and 4 bases from J, the junction kept 2 bases outside the gene matches. The chain's CDR3 is CASSLGQGVYEQYF. For the CDR3, the DNA is TGTGCCAGCAGCTTGGGACAGGGGGTGTACGAGCAGTACTTC.

The chain couples TRBV7-3 to TRBJ2-6, with 12 positions matching TRBD1. The CDR3 runs to 18 residues. The trim removed 2 bases at V and 4 bases at J, leaving 6 bases unmatched. Germline loops: CDR1 SGHTA, CDR2 FQGTGA. The CDR3 region is CASSLGGQGALGANVLTF. The CDR3 DNA follows: TGTGCCAGCAGCTTAGGGGGACAGGGGGCGCTCGGGGCCAACGTCCTGACTTTC.